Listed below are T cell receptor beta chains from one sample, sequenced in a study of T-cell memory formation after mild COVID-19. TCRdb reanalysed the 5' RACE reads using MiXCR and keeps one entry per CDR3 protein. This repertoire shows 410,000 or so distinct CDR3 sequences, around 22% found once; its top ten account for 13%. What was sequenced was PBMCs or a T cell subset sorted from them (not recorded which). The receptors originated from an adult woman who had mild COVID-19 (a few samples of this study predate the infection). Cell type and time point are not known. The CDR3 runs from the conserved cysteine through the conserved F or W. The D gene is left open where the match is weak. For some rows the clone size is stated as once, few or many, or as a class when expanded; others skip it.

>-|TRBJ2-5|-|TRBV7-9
CASSSSPVQETQYF
TGTGCCAGCAGCTCGAGTCCAGTCCAAGAGACCCAGTACTTC
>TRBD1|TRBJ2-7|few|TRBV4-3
CASSQDGPGQGAYEQYF
TGCGCCAGCAGCCAAGATGGCCCTGGACAGGGGGCCTACGAGCAGTACTTC
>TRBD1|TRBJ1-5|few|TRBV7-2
CASSYGQVLNQPQHF
TGTGCCAGCAGCTACGGACAGGTACTCAATCAGCCCCAGCATTTT
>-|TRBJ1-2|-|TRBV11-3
CASSLAAAFGSSYGYTF
TGTGCCAGCAGCTTAGCTGCCGCCTTCGGCAGCTCCTATGGCTACACCTTC
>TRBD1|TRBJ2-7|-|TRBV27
CASSSGQMSSYEQYF
TGTGCCAGCAGTTCGGGACAGATGAGCTCCTACGAGCAGTACTTC
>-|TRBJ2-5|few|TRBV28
CACAVDGKETQYF
TGTGCCTGCGCGGTCGACGGGAAAGAGACCCAGTACTTC
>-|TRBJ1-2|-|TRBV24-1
CATSDPRTSGYTF
TGTGCCACCAGTGACCCTAGGACAAGCGGCTACACCTTC
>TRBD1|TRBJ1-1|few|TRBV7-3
CASSSRGADTEAFF
TGTGCCAGCAGCTCCAGGGGGGCCGACACTGAAGCTTTCTTT
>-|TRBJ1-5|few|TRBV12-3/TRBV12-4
CASSFLRDQPQHF
TGTGCCAGCAGTTTCCTCAGGGATCAGCCCCAGCATTTT
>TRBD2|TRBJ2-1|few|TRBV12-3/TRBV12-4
CASASGLAGNEQFF
TGTGCCAGCGCCTCGGGACTAGCGGGAAATGAGCAGTTCTTC
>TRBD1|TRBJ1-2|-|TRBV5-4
CASSFPGTGAGGYTF
TGTGCCAGCAGCTTCCCCGGGACAGGGGCTGGGGGCTACACCTTC
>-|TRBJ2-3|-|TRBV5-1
CASSLDGISGTDTQYF
TGCGCCAGCAGCTTGGACGGTATCAGTGGGACAGATACGCAGTATTTT
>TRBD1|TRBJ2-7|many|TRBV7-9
CASSLRTGMNEQYF
TGTGCCAGCAGCTTAAGGACAGGGATGAACGAGCAGTACTTC
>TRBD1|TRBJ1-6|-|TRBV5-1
CASSKGQDGGSPLHF
TGCGCCAGCAGCAAGGGACAGGACGGGGGTTCACCCCTCCACTTT
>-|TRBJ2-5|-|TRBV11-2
CASSFAQLETQYF
TGTGCCAGCAGCTTTGCACAATTAGAGACCCAGTACTTC
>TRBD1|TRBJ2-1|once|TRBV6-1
CASSERGQGARTRGYGQFF
TGTGCCAGCAGTGAAAGAGGCCAGGGGGCGAGGACCCGAGGCTACGGGCAGTTCTTC
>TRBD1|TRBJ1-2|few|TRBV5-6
CATCNRGRVYGYTF
TGTGCCACCTGTAACAGGGGGCGCGTCTATGGCTACACCTTC
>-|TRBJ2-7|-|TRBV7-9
CASSSRGRLYEQYF
TGTGCCAGCAGCTCCCGGGGACGGCTCTACGAGCAGTACTTC
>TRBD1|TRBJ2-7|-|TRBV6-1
CASSVRDRDFYEQYF
TGTGCCAGCAGTGTCCGGGACAGGGACTTCTACGAGCAGTACTTC
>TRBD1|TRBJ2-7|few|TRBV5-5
CASSLAADRAFEQYF
TGTGCCAGCAGCTTGGCCGCTGACAGGGCGTTCGAGCAGTACTTC
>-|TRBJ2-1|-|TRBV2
CASRRISEQFF
TGTGCCAGCAGACGGATCAGTGAGCAGTTCTTC
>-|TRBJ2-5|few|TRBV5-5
CASSLRGPDETQYF
TGTGCCAGCAGCCTACGGGGCCCGGACGAGACCCAGTACTTC